The next 26 T cell receptor beta chains were all read from a single sample in a study of blood T cell repertoires in COVID-19. Produced via immunoSEQ multiplex PCR; TCRdb's table is partial and in-frame only. This table has roughly 250,000 clones, 75% to 90% appearing once. Sequences were obtained from PBMCs or T cells enriched from blood (not recorded which). The receptors shown here come from a woman under 40 who had recovered from COVID-19.

J is TRBJ1-1 and V is TRBV18; 9 bases map to TRBD1. V dropped 2 bases and J dropped 7; count of bases not matched to a gene: 8. The CDR3 covers 15 residues. Germline V gene data show CDR1 as KGHSH and CDR2 as LQKENI. The CDR3 DNA reads TGTGCCAGCTCACCAGAATTACAGGGGGCCGGTGAAGCTTTCTTT. As protein: CASSPELQGAGEAFF.

The genes are TRBV3-1 (or the pseudogene TRBV3-2) and TRBJ1-1; D not certain. Per germline, CDR1 LGHDT and CDR2 YNNKEL (reference sequence). Trimming cost V 1 base and J 7 bases, with 10 bases left between them. This CDR3 is 13 amino acids long. CDR3 bases: TGTGCCAGCAGCCAAGTATCACGGGGTGAAGCTTTCTTT. Translating it yields CASSQVSRGEAFF.

This chain connects TRBV29-1 to TRBJ2-5; a weak D match, TRBD2 (6 bases). This CDR3 has 14 residues. Trimming stripped 1 base from V and 2 bases from J, with 11 bases between. The germline gives CDR1 SQVTM, CDR2 ANQGSEA. CDR3 region: CSVEGRDFQETQYF. Here the CDR3 DNA reads TGCAGCGTTGAAGGGAGGGACTTTCAAGAGACCCAGTACTTC.

This clone was picked up a small number of times. V gene TRBV2 combines with J gene TRBJ1-2; maybe TRBD1 (5 bases). V lost 5 bases, J lost 8 bases, and 18 bases lay in between. The germline gives CDR1 SNHLY, CDR2 FYNNEI. This CDR3 is built from 14 residues. CDR3 protein: CASSTTDSRKGYTF. CDR3 in DNA: TGTGCCAGCAGTACTACCGACAGCCGGAAAGGCTACACCTTC.

This rearrangement joins TRBV27 to TRBJ1-1; a weak D match, TRBD1 (5 bases). CDR3 length equals 14 residues. Germline V gene lookup returns CDR1 MNHEY and CDR2 SMNVEV (reference sequence). The ends were cut back, 3 bases at V and 1 base at J, with 9 bases in the middle. CDR3 amino acids: CASSFSGENTEAFF. The DNA for the CDR3 is TGTGCCAGCAGTTTCTCGGGGGAGAACACTGAAGCTTTCTTT.

The rearrangement uses TRBV7-2 and TRBJ2-7; the D gene is possibly TRBD2 (6 bases). Trimming removed 7 bases at V and 3 bases at J, with 16 bases between. CDR1 SGHTA and CDR2 FQGNSA come from the germline V gene. CDR3 length: 14 residues. The CDR3 spells CASTQGGVHYEQYF. The CDR3 nucleotides read TGTGCCAGCACTCAAGGCGGGGTCCACTACGAGCAGTACTTC.

The CDR3 loop reads CASSLTGGRAHEQFF. CDR3 coding DNA: TGTGCCAGCAGCTTAACTGGCGGGAGGGCCCATGAGCAGTTCTTC. V and J are TRBV7-3 and TRBJ2-1, with TRBD2 identical over 9 bases. V shed 0 bases, J shed 8 bases, and the junction held 5 bases outside the gene matches. Germline V gives CDR1 SGHTA, CDR2 FQGTGA. CDR3 size: 15 residues.

V usage is TRBV7-9 and J usage is TRBJ2-1, with 8 bases lining up with TRBD1. After removal of 1 base from V and 6 bases from J, the junction contained 5 bases not matched to a gene. This CDR3 has 15 residues. The germline V gene encodes CDR1 SEHNR and CDR2 FQNEAQ (reference sequence). The CDR3 DNA reads TGTGCCAGCAGCTTAGGACAGGGGACCCCCAATGAGCAGTTCTTC. Translated: CASSLGQGTPNEQFF.

This chain uses TRBV5-4 with TRBJ1-2; 9 nucleotides line up with TRBD1. In germline, CDR1 is SGHNT, CDR2 YYREEE (reference sequence). Germline trimming cut 4 bases from V and 4 bases from J; bases unmatched to any gene: 8. There are 15 residues in the CDR3. CDR3 DNA sequence: TGTGCCAGCAGCCAGGGACAGGGTCTGATCTATGGCTACACCTTC. Amino acids: CASSQGQGLIYGYTF.

The genes are TRBV19 and TRBJ1-2; tentatively, D is TRBD1 (5 bases). Trimming pared 3 bases from V and 8 bases from J, leaving 25 bases between. Germline assignment: CDR1 LNHDA and CDR2 SQIVND (reference sequence). The CDR3 spans 17 residues. In nucleotides, the CDR3 is TGTGCCAGTAGTATGAACGGGGTTTCTGGGGACTACGCCGGCTACACCTTC. Translating it yields CASSMNGVSGDYAGYTF.

The rearrangement joins TRBV19 to TRBJ1-1, with D unclear. V shed 3 bases and J shed 6 bases, with 11 bases lying between them. The CDR3 has 13 residues. In germline, CDR1 is LNHDA, CDR2 SQIVND (reference sequence). The CDR3 loop is CASSIEGKAEAFF. CDR3 nucleotides: TGTGCCAGTAGTATCGAGGGAAAGGCTGAAGCTTTCTTT.

CDR3 nucleotide sequence: TGTGCCAGCAGCCTCCCCGGGACAGGGCACACCGGGGAGCTGTTTTTT. This encodes CASSLPGTGHTGELFF. The chain is built from TRBV28 and TRBJ2-2, with 9 bases fitting TRBD1. Germline V gives CDR1 MDHEN, CDR2 SYDVKM. The CDR3 runs 16 residues. Trimming took 6 bases from V and 3 from J; bases not matched to a gene: 8.

V gene TRBV9 combines with J gene TRBJ2-7; 9 positions match TRBD2. The CDR3 runs 14 residues. Per germline, CDR1 SGDLS and CDR2 YYNGEE. V trimming: 3 bases; J trimming: 4 bases; junction bases outside the gene matches: 5. CDR3 amino acids: CASSGETSGYEQYF. Here the CDR3 DNA reads TGTGCCAGCAGCGGGGAGACTAGCGGTTACGAGCAGTACTTC.

This clone appeared once. This chain connects TRBV14 to TRBJ2-1; TRBD1 agrees at 10 bases. The germline V gene has CDR1 SGHDN and CDR2 FVKESK. V was pared by 1 base and J by 5 bases, with 8 bases of the junction left unmatched. The CDR3 length is 17 residues. The CDR3 region is CASSQVGYGTGDNEQFF. CDR3 sequence (DNA): TGTGCCAGCAGCCAAGTTGGCTACGGGACAGGGGACAATGAGCAGTTCTTC.

V is TRBV4-1 and J is TRBJ2-4; D is perhaps TRBD1 (6 bases). The CDR3 sequence is 16 residues long. V was shortened by 0 bases and J by 9 bases, with 18 bases between the two germline ends. Germline-derived CDR1 and CDR2 are MGHRA and YSYEKL. In nucleotides, the CDR3 is TGCGCCAGCAGCCAAGATCTGCAGGGGCGATCCGGCATTCAGTACTTC. This encodes CASSQDLQGRSGIQYF.

The V gene is TRBV4-1, the J gene TRBJ2-7; TRBD1 is a possible D gene (6 bases). V lost 4 bases, J lost 6 bases, and 16 bases lay in between. The CDR3 totals 14 residues. Germline V gene data show CDR1 as MGHRA and CDR2 as YSYEKL. The CDR3 nucleotides are TGCGCCAGCAGCCCTCCGGGACACCCCGGCGAGCAGTACTTC. Translated: CASSPPGHPGEQYF.

J is TRBJ2-7 and V is TRBV9, with D hard to call. In germline, CDR1 is SGDLS, CDR2 YYNGEE. The CDR3 sequence is 14 residues long. V was shortened by 0 bases and J by 1 base, with 8 bases between the two germline ends. This CDR3 is CASSVALISYEQYF. The CDR3 DNA is TGTGCCAGCAGCGTAGCCCTAATTTCCTACGAGCAGTACTTC.

This clone was counted only a few times. This chain uses TRBV10-2 with TRBJ2-7; a possible D gene is TRBD2 (6 bases). V gave up 5 bases and J gave up 0 bases, with 17 bases separating them. Germline CDR1 WSHSY, CDR2 SAAADI. There are 16 residues in the CDR3. Here the CDR3 DNA reads TGCGCCAGCAGTCTTGGTCGGACTACCGTCTCCTACGAGCAGTACTTC. It is translated as CASSLGRTTVSYEQYF.

The genes are TRBV27 and TRBJ1-2; possibly TRBD1 for D (5 bases). Germline lookup yields CDR1 MNHEY and CDR2 SMNVEV (reference sequence). The CDR3 has 16 amino acids. Deletions cut 5 bases from V and 2 bases from J, with 18 bases between. CDR3 residues: CASSLLSGTVNYGYTF. The CDR3 DNA is TGTGCCAGCAGTCTCCTATCAGGGACTGTCAACTATGGCTACACCTTC.

The J gene is TRBJ2-7, the V gene TRBV3-1 (or the pseudogene TRBV3-2); 9 bases match TRBD1. This CDR3 comprises 14 residues. Germline-derived CDR1 and CDR2 are LGHDT and YNNKEL (reference sequence). The J segment lost 4 bases and the V segment lost 1 base, leaving 2 bases of the junction unmatched. The CDR3 is CASSQGTGVYEQYF. CDR3 bases: TGTGCCAGCAGCCAAGGGACAGGGGTATACGAGCAGTACTTC.

This sequence joins TRBV11-3 and TRBJ2-7; D might be TRBD2 (6 bases). Germline V gene lookup returns CDR1 SGHNT and CDR2 YENEEA. The CDR3 loop spans 14 amino acids. V lost 1 base to trimming and J lost 2 bases, with 9 bases between them. CDR3 sequence (DNA): TGTGCCAGCAGCTTAGGTAGCGGAGCCTACGAGCAGTACTTC. It translates to CASSLGSGAYEQYF.

A single count supports this clone. V is TRBV10-3 and J is TRBJ1-1, with D perhaps matching TRBD1 (6 bases). In germline, CDR1 is ENHRY, CDR2 SYGVKD. The CDR3 spans 15 residues. Trimming shortened V by 10 bases and J by 6 bases, and 24 bases separated the two germline ends. CDR3 protein: CASRPGADLVPEAFF. The CDR3 DNA follows: TGTGCCAGCAGGCCAGGGGCCGACCTTGTACCTGAAGCTTTCTTT.

The chain combines TRBV21-1 with TRBJ2-7; the DNA was not compared with TRBD2, the D call given in the table. TRBV21-1 is recorded as a pseudogene. This CDR3 has 15 amino acids. The DNA for the CDR3 is TGTGCCAGCAGCCGACGACTAGCGAAGTCCTACGAGCAGTACTTC. This encodes CASSRRLAKSYEQYF.

The chain uses TRBV5-1 and TRBJ1-5; weak D call: TRBD1 (6 bases). CDR1 is SGHRS and CDR2 is YFSETQ in the germline V gene. Deletions cut 3 bases from V and 2 bases from J, with 9 bases between. The CDR3 length is 14 residues. CDR3 in DNA: TGCGCCAGCAGCTCAGGGGATCGCAATCAGCCCCAGCATTTT. This translates into CASSSGDRNQPQHF.

The gene calls are TRBV30 and TRBJ1-2; TRBD1 matches 7 bases. Per the germline V gene, CDR1 is GTSNPN and CDR2 is SVGIG (reference sequence). The V gene end was trimmed by 1 base and the J gene end by 8 bases; junction bases not matched to a gene: 7. The CDR3 sequence is 13 residues long. The CDR3 region is CAWSARGREGYTF. The CDR3, as DNA: TGTGCCTGGAGTGCGAGGGGGCGTGAAGGCTACACCTTC.

V is TRBV7-9 and J is TRBJ2-1; the D is unclear. The germline V and J ends were trimmed by 5 bases and 0 bases, with 14 bases remaining between them. Germline assignment: CDR1 SEHNR and CDR2 FQNEAQ (reference sequence). CDR3 length: 16 amino acids. As DNA, the CDR3 is TGTGCCAGCAGCCCTATTAATCGCGTCTCCTACAATGAGCAGTTCTTC. This gives the protein CASSPINRVSYNEQFF.